Listed here are 16 T cell receptor beta chains from one sample, sequenced in a study of blood T cell repertoires in COVID-19. The repertoire was sequenced with immunoSEQ multiplex PCR; TCRdb's copy has only in-frame clones and lacks some. The data contain 380,000 or so clones, around 90% of them singletons. Sequencing input: PBMCs or T cells enriched from blood (not recorded which). The receptors derive from a woman aged 40 to 55 with acute COVID-19.

The rearrangement uses TRBV30 and TRBJ2-1; D might be TRBD1 (6 bases). The ends were cut back, 1 base at V and 1 base at J, with 11 bases in the middle. The CDR3 totals 15 residues. The V gene's germline CDR1 is GTSNPN and CDR2 SVGIG (reference sequence). CDR3 in amino acids: CAWSGGTRSYNEQFF. CDR3 DNA sequence: TGTGCCTGGAGTGGAGGGACAAGATCCTACAATGAGCAGTTCTTC.

V and J are TRBV6-5 and TRBJ1-1; the D gene is possibly TRBD1 (5 bases). The CDR3 length is 16 residues. The V end lost 0 bases, the J end lost 1 base, and 12 bases lay between the germline ends. Germline-derived CDR1 and CDR2 are MNHEY and SVGAGI. The CDR3 protein is CASSYSQGYKNTEAFF. CDR3 DNA: TGTGCCAGCAGTTACTCGCAGGGATACAAGAACACTGAAGCTTTCTTT.

A single count supports this clone. In nucleotides, the CDR3 is TGTGCCAGCAGGGTTACAGGGGCGCGCGGGAGCAATCAGCCCCAGCATTTT. This gives the protein CASRVTGARGSNQPQHF. The chain has TRBV2 and TRBJ1-5; 7 bases are shared with TRBD1. The CDR3 spans 17 residues. V trimming: 6 bases; J trimming: 1 base; junction bases outside the gene matches: 12. CDR1 SNHLY and CDR2 FYNNEI come from the germline V gene.

In this sample, this clone turned up once. Within the sample, other DNA sequences also encode this same CDR3. The chain recombines TRBV7-2 with TRBJ2-3; the D gene is possibly TRBD2 (7 bases). The germline V gene encodes CDR1 SGHTA and CDR2 FQGNSA. V was shortened by 2 bases and J by 6 bases, with 12 bases between the two germline ends. CDR3 length equals 14 residues. This CDR3 reads CASSLLAGADTQYF. CDR3 sequence (DNA): TGTGCCAGCAGCTTATTGGCGGGGGCTGATACGCAGTATTTT.

The CDR3 region is CAASRGGSYEQYF. CDR3 in DNA: TGTGCAGCGTCGCGGGGCGGCTCCTACGAGCAGTACTTC. The chain links TRBV6-5 to TRBJ2-7, with D possibly TRBD2 on 6 matching bases. Per the germline V gene, CDR1 is MNHEY and CDR2 is SVGAGI. The CDR3 loop spans 13 amino acids.

The chain combines TRBV27 with TRBJ2-7; a possible D gene is TRBD1 (6 bases). The CDR3 is 14 residues long. V was cut by 2 bases and J by 0 bases, with 8 bases left in between. Germline V gives CDR1 MNHEY, CDR2 SMNVEV (reference sequence). The CDR3 loop is CASSLNRVSYEQYF. In DNA, the CDR3 is TGTGCCAGCAGTTTAAACAGGGTCTCCTACGAGCAGTACTTC.

The chain employs TRBV19 and TRBJ1-5; 8 bases map to TRBD1. The V gene end was trimmed by 6 bases and the J gene end by 5 bases; junction bases not matched to a gene: 6. The CDR3 runs 14 residues. Germline V gene sequence: CDR1 LNHDA, CDR2 SQIVND (reference sequence). CDR3 DNA: TGTGCCAGTAGGACCCAGGGGGCACATCAGCCCCAGCATTTT. Translation: CASRTQGAHQPQHF. The full variable domain, rest sourced from reference TRBV19 and TRBJ1-5, is DGGITQSPKYLFRKEGQNVTLSCEQNLNHDAMYWYRQDPGQGLRLIYYSQIVNDFQKGDIAEGYSVSREKKESFPLTVTSAQKNPTAFYLCASRTQGAHQPQHFGDGTRLSIL.

J is TRBJ2-7 and V is TRBV9; 13 bases align to TRBD2. Looked up from germline, CDR1 is SGDLS and CDR2 is YYNGEE. The J segment lost 2 bases and the V segment lost 2 bases, leaving 1 base of the junction unmatched. This CDR3 is built from 15 residues. CDR3 nucleotide sequence: TGTGCCAGCAGCGTCGGGACTAGCGGGGCCTACGAGCAGTACTTC. This encodes CASSVGTSGAYEQYF.

The J gene is TRBJ1-4, the V gene TRBV5-1; 8 nucleotides align to TRBD1. Trimming removed 4 bases from V and 7 bases from J; junction bases left unmatched: 9. Germline V CDR1 and CDR2: SGHRS, YFSETQ. This CDR3 contains 15 residues. CDR3 sequence: CASSLGQGEGEKLFF. The CDR3 DNA reads TGCGCCAGCAGCCTCGGACAGGGCGAAGGTGAAAAACTGTTTTTT.

The rearrangement links TRBV7-9 to TRBJ2-7, with TRBD2 identical over 9 bases. The germline V gene encodes CDR1 SEHNR and CDR2 FQNEAQ (reference sequence). V lost 1 base to trimming and J lost 6 bases; unmatched junction nucleotides: 7. This CDR3 has 15 residues. The DNA of the CDR3 is TGTGCCAGCAGCTTAGTAGTAGCGGGGGTCCCCGAGCAGTACTTC. Protein: CASSLVVAGVPEQYF.

The V and J genes are TRBV27 and TRBJ2-3; 9 nucleotides align to TRBD1. The CDR3 extends over 14 amino acids. The V and J ends lost 6 bases and 5 bases, in that order; junction bases with no gene match: 6. Germline lookup yields CDR1 MNHEY and CDR2 SMNVEV (reference sequence). In DNA form, the CDR3 reads TGTGCCAGCAGAACCGGGACAGGGCTAGATACGCAGTATTTT. Translated, it gives CASRTGTGLDTQYF.

The chain combines TRBV5-6 with TRBJ1-3; D is ambiguous. The ends were cut back, 4 bases at V and 0 bases at J, with 11 bases in the middle. CDR1 SGHDT and CDR2 YYEEEE come from the germline V gene. The CDR3 length is 15 residues. This CDR3 is CASSQLPSSGNTIYF. The CDR3 region has the DNA TGTGCCAGCAGCCAATTGCCCAGCTCTGGAAACACCATATATTTT.

Details on this clone: The sample contains more than one DNA sequence encoding this CDR3. The chain employs TRBV3-1 (or the pseudogene TRBV3-2) and TRBJ1-2; 7 bases agree with TRBD1. Germline values: CDR1 LGHDT, CDR2 YNNKEL (reference sequence). With V trimmed by 4 bases and J by 0 bases, 5 bases remained unmatched. The CDR3 length is 15 residues. The CDR3 sequence is CASSPSGQSNYGYTF. As DNA, the CDR3 is TGTGCCAGCAGCCCCTCGGGACAGTCTAACTATGGCTACACCTTC.

The chain uses TRBV9 and TRBJ1-1; 11 positions agree with TRBD1. Per germline, CDR1 SGDLS and CDR2 YYNGEE. This CDR3 has 15 residues. The V gene end was trimmed by 0 bases and the J gene end by 8 bases; junction bases not matched to a gene: 6. Written as DNA, the CDR3 is TGTGCCAGCAGCGTAGAGGACAGGGGGCAAGGAGAAGCTTTCTTT. Its protein is CASSVEDRGQGEAFF.

The V gene is TRBV5-1, the J gene TRBJ2-7, with D possibly matching TRBD2 (6 bases). Germline CDR1 reads SGHRS; CDR2 reads YFSETQ. There are 14 residues in the CDR3. Trimming cost V 4 bases and J 1 base, with 12 bases left between them. The CDR3 protein is CASSTRSGSYEQYF. In DNA form, the CDR3 reads TGCGCCAGCAGCACCCGGAGCGGGTCCTACGAGCAGTACTTC.

This clone came up once. The V call is TRBV7-8, the J call TRBJ1-4, with TRBD1 identical over 8 bases. The germline CDR1 and CDR2 sequences are SGHVS and FQNEAQ. This CDR3 region has 17 residues. Trimming took 2 bases from V and 5 from J; bases not matched to a gene: 10. The CDR3 DNA follows: TGTGCCAGCAGCTTAAAATTTTTCCGGGACAGGAATGAAAAACTGTTTTTT. Its protein is CASSLKFFRDRNEKLFF.